One TCR beta chain is described in this entry. Its antigen is not yet known. Base-call qualities are not available, and no considerably larger clone is one nucleotide away. V and J are truncated by 10 bases and 1 base respectively, leaving an intervening sequence of 14 bases. Per the germline V gene, SNHLY is the CDR1 and FYNNEI is the CDR2. Spanning cysteine to phenylalanine, the CDR3 consists of 14 amino acids. The CDR3 DNA has 42 bases and is translated from base 1. The data stem from a study of technical replicates of blood from a handful of donors (dated by TCRdb to about 2017). Library generation was performed with the immunoSEQ multiplex PCR assay. TCRdb stores this immuneACCESS table with in-frame sequences only. Part of the clones is absent; in the studies checked, under half of the shortfall reflects unresolved V genes, and no reason is known for the rest. The sample yields tens of thousands of clones; about 96% were counted once. Jointly, the top ten make up over 0.25% of the sample.

The sample was T cells isolated from PBMCs. Here the chain combines TRBV2 and TRBJ1-5, with no confidently assigned D gene. The TCR originated in a human donor in good health. The DNA reads as follows: TGTGCCACCTCCCTGGAGCAGAGCAATCAGCCCCAGCATTTT. This sequence encodes CATSLEQSNQPQHF.